This T cell receptor (beta chain) is drawn from a study of T cells in Graves' hyperthyroidism and ophthalmopathy (dated by TCRdb to between 2018 and 2020). Study-wide context: Peripheral blood was sampled at the time of initial diagnosis, prior to any treatment. A discovery cohort of about 96 patients, roughly 40 with Graves' ophthalmopathy and 57 with stable Graves' hyperthyroidism, was used to find distinguishing TCR V-J signatures. Prospective prediction of ophthalmopathy was tested in an independent validation cohort consisting of 18 hyperthyroidism patients and approximately 16 patients who later progressed to ophthalmopathy. The 85 to 100 discovery patients were randomly split 7:3 into training and test sets. Thyroid tissue and blood T-cell repertoires from about six Graves' hyperthyroidism patients were also compared in the study. After blood sampling, hyperthyroidism patients were treated with methimazole at a starting dose of 30 mg daily, and ophthalmopathy patients were treated with high-dose intravenous methylprednisolone. The paper reports TCR Vbeta CDR3 sequencing of 130 to 150 peripheral blood samples: 43 ophthalmopathy, roughly 74 hyperthyroidism and around 17 progressor patients.

General conclusions and limits of the study: No statistical method was used to set the sample size in advance, and investigators knew the group allocation. In validation, the model predicted progression to ophthalmopathy with 65% to 71% sensitivity and less than 75% specificity, a median of 6.5 months before onset. Most expanded thyroid clonotypes (frequency above 0.001) were also found in blood, which suggests that blood repertoires may mirror thyroid immune responses. In cross-validation, a model built on a 13 V-J signature told ophthalmopathy apart from stable hyperthyroidism with approximately 90% sensitivity and roughly 81% specificity, and in testing the same model reached 80%/75%.

In the ophthalmopathy patients, disease was moderately to severely active, with a Clinical Activity Score of 3 or more, a NOSPECS grade of 4 or more, and a duration of less than 3 months. Patients with uncontrolled infections, other autoimmune diseases, pregnancy or lactation were excluded. Diagnoses were established on the basis of clinical symptoms, serum thyroxine and TRAb, thyroid ultrasound, and orbital computed tomography. PBMCs were separated from roughly 10 ml of fresh peripheral blood using Ficoll-Paque density gradient centrifugation. Total RNA was extracted with Trizol reagent, and quality was checked on an Agilent 2100 Bioanalyzer. The TCR beta CDR3 regions were amplified from RNA transcripts. For the first round of RT-PCR on the TCR CDR3, the HTBI primer set was used together with the Qiagen OneStep RT-PCR kit. The libraries were constructed in a second round of multiplex PCR and then size-selected and purified. Sequencing of the libraries was done on an Illumina HiSeq2000 using paired-end 100 bp reads. The authors' analysis ran thus. SOAPnuke was used to process the raw data, with reads discarded if the reads contained adapters or uncalled bases, had a mean Phred below 15, or lacked an exact constant-primer or identifier match. COPE v1.2.5 was used to merge high-quality paired reads, and clonotypes were defined as unique nucleotide sequences. Clonotypes were aligned to IMGT TRBV, TRBD and TRBJ reference segments using MiTCR v1.1. The analysis included only V-J combinations with a frequency above 0.0001, which together covered approximately 99% of the repertoires. A TCS score was defined as the ratio of F50 (clonal expansion) to E x V (chaos), with BLOSUM62-based TCRdist applied between CDR3 peptides within each V-J. Welch's t-statistics and random forest reduced 450 to 600 V-J features to some 14, which were used in a naive Bayes classifier (R e1071). The public reads were reanalyzed by TCRdb: fastp trimming at Q25, MiXCR alignment, in-frame beta chains only. Merged by CDR3 protein, the rows form single entries marked with the most common genes and DNA. None of the V and J calls come from the authors' own analysis; TCRdb made them. This sample holds hundreds of thousands of distinct CDR3 sequences; around 21% were observed only once. The ten largest clones capture more than 30% of the sample.

The junction shows trimming of 6 bases on V and 3 bases on J, and the gene matches do not reach 7 bases of it. The germline V gene (reference sequence) specifies SEHNR as CDR1 and FQNEAQ as CDR2. From the cysteine up to the phenylalanine, the CDR3 has a length of 14 residues. Solely the CDR3 DNA is kept, with 42 bases framed from the first base. This clonotype was seen repeatedly, ten times or more. Its antigen remains unidentified. Nothing much larger sits one base from this clone, and base qualities are not available. Here the chain combines TRBV7-9 and TRBJ2-7; 8 bases in between match TRBD1. The material sequenced was blood. This receptor was identified in a young man with Graves' ophthalmopathy. This receptor carries the CDR3 CASSPPGQGYEQYF. The base sequence is TGTGCCAGCAGTCCCCCCGGACAGGGCTACGAGCAGTACTTC. The full variable domain, with segments outside the CDR3 supplied by the reference TRBV7-9 and TRBJ2-7 proteins, appears as DTGVSQNPRHKITKRGQNVTFRCDPISEHNRLYWYRQTLGQGPEFLTYFQNEAQLEKSRLLSDRFSAERPKGSFSTLEIQRTEQGDSAMYLCASSPPGQGYEQYFGPGTRLTVT.